This TCR beta chain emerged from a study of beta chain features in type 1 diabetes. General study points: Shorter TCRB CDR3s, moderately but significantly so, were found in Type 1 diabetes patients in all four CD4+ subsets. Individuals with type 1 diabetes displayed fewer insertions and more deletions at VDJ junctions. Compared to healthy donors, patients appeared to have naive, central memory and Treg TCRB repertoires that were more alike.

The CDR3 runs to 11 residues. Trimming removed 0 bases from V and 7 bases from J, with 6 bases in between. Germline V gene data show CDR1 as GTSNPN and CDR2 as SVGIG (reference sequence). Isolation of CD4+ naive, central memory, regulatory and stem cell-like memory cells was achieved by sorting via CD45RO/CCR7/CD25/CD127/CD95/CD27. The study reverse transcribed the entire isolated RNA, so it sequenced expressed TCRB transcripts. Sequencing used immunoSEQ multiplex PCR; TCRdb keeps in-frame clones, though not all of them. This sample has about 370,000 clones, with 8.5% to 10% found just once. Concerning this clone itself: Its specificity is unknown. Different DNA sequences within this sample yield the same CDR3.

This chain connects TRBV30 to TRBJ1-1, with D perhaps TRBD1 (6 bases). This TCR was sampled from a man aged 25 to 45 with type 1 diabetes. Sequenced: central memory CD4+ T cells from blood. CDR3 amino acids: CAWSVGGEAFF. CDR3 DNA: TGTGCCTGGAGTGTAGGGGGTGAAGCTTTCTTT.